These 30 T cell receptor beta chains originate from one sample sequenced in a study of early T cells in non-severe SARS-CoV-2 infection. TCRdb reanalysed the 5' RACE reads using MiXCR and keeps one entry per CDR3 protein. The sample shows around 57,000 distinct CDR3 sequences, roughly 5.7% of them seen only once. This material consisted of whole blood, taken at baseline. These receptor sequences come from an adult who was a healthcare worker with PCR-confirmed SARS-CoV-2 infection or an uninfected control (not recorded which).

The chain is built from TRBV28 and TRBJ1-2; D remains ambiguous. The CDR3 covers 12 residues. Trimming left V 4 bases short and J 8 bases short, with 11 bases between. Germline V gene lookup returns CDR1 MDHEN and CDR2 SYDVKM. CDR3: CASSWGGGGYTF. The CDR3 nucleotides are TGTGCCAGCAGTTGGGGAGGCGGCGGCTACACCTTC.

This clonotype was counted many times. This rearrangement joins TRBV20-1 to TRBJ2-4; 8 bases agree with TRBD1. The CDR3 contains 15 residues. The V and J ends lost 6 bases and 2 bases, in that order; junction bases with no gene match: 9. Germline CDR1 is DFQATT and CDR2 is SNEGSKA (reference sequence). The CDR3 DNA follows: TGCAGTGCCACCCGACAGGGGCGTCCCAAAAACATTCAGTACTTC. Translating it yields CSATRQGRPKNIQYF.

This clonotype was counted many times. The rearrangement uses TRBV11-1 and TRBJ2-1; D unresolved. The CDR3 is 12 residues long. The germline V gene has CDR1 SGHAT and CDR2 FQDESV (reference sequence). The germline V and J ends were trimmed by 0 bases and 9 bases, with 6 bases remaining between them. The CDR3 here is CASSLAMGEQFF. The CDR3, as DNA: TGTGCCAGCAGCTTAGCAATGGGTGAGCAGTTCTTC.

This clonotype was seen repeatedly, ten times or more. The J gene is TRBJ2-4, the V gene TRBV28, with TRBD1 matching over 8 bases. After removal of 2 bases from V and 8 bases from J, the junction contained 5 bases not matched to a gene. The CDR3 length is 14 residues. Germline loops: CDR1 MDHEN, CDR2 SYDVKM. The CDR3 DNA sequence: TGTGCCAGCAGTTTAAGGACAGGGTCGGACATTCAGTACTTC. Its translation is CASSLRTGSDIQYF.

J is TRBJ2-7 and V is TRBV7-2; 10 positions agree with TRBD1. V gave up 3 bases and J gave up 4 bases; unmatched junction bases: 6. This CDR3 has 15 residues. Germline V CDR1 and CDR2: SGHTA, FQGNSA. CDR3 nucleotides: TGTGCCAGCAGCTTCCGACAGGGGGCGATATACGAGCAGTACTTC. Its translation: CASSFRQGAIYEQYF.

This clonotype has a count of ten or more. V gene TRBV12-2 combines with J gene TRBJ2-7; the table's D call TRBD1 went unverified against the DNA. TRBV12-2 is assigned pseudogene status. This CDR3 has 19 residues. CDR3 sequence: CASRLGYRQSGTGDYEQYF. The CDR3 nucleotides are TGTGCAAGTCGCTTAGGTTATAGACAGTCCGGGACAGGGGACTACGAGCAGTACTTC.

This clonotype was recorded at least ten times. The rearrangement joins TRBV18 to TRBJ2-3; tentatively, D is TRBD1 (6 bases). The germline V gene encodes CDR1 KGHSH and CDR2 LQKENI. V dropped 5 bases and J dropped 0 bases, with 12 bases sitting between them. This CDR3 region has 15 residues. CDR3 residues: CASSSQGTSTDTQYF. The CDR3 region has the DNA TGTGCCAGCTCATCCCAGGGGACCAGCACAGATACGCAGTATTTT.

The chain employs TRBV29-1 and TRBJ2-3, with D unclear. Per germline, CDR1 SQVTM and CDR2 ANQGSEA. This CDR3 spans 16 amino acids. Between the trimmed V and J ends, which lost 4 bases and 5 bases, there was a span of 22 bases. The CDR3 bases are TGCAGCGTTGGGGTCCTGGGCAGGTGGACGCAAGATACGCAGTATTTT. Translation gives CSVGVLGRWTQDTQYF.

This sequence joins TRBV12-3 or TRBV12-4 and TRBJ1-1; D perhaps matches TRBD1 (6 bases). CDR3 length: 13 residues. V dropped 4 bases and J dropped 5 bases, with 11 bases sitting between them. Here the CDR3 DNA reads TGTGCCAGCAGTTCGGGGGCGCGGACTGAAGCTTTCTTT. Residues: CASSSGARTEAFF.

There are many counts of this clonotype. This sequence joins TRBV11-2 and TRBJ2-1, with TRBD1 matching 10 bases. The CDR3 has 16 amino acids. Germline V CDR1 and CDR2: SGHAT, FQNNGV. Trimming at V came to 5 bases and at J to 7 bases, leaving 11 bases not matched to a gene. The CDR3 sequence is CASSPLPGQGWNEQFF. DNA for the CDR3: TGTGCCAGCAGCCCCCTCCCGGGACAGGGGTGGAATGAGCAGTTCTTC.

The chain employs TRBV10-3 and TRBJ2-7; 13 bases agree with TRBD2. J was trimmed by 2 bases and V by 5 bases; bases with no gene match: 3. The CDR3 has 15 amino acids. Germline-derived CDR1 and CDR2 are ENHRY and SYGVKD. This CDR3 is CAISSGTSGTYEQYF. DNA of the CDR3: TGTGCCATCAGTTCCGGGACTAGCGGGACCTACGAGCAGTACTTC.

In its sample, this clonotype was seen many times. This chain uses TRBV5-1 with TRBJ2-7, with D perhaps TRBD1 (8 bases). Germline V gene sequence: CDR1 SGHRS, CDR2 YFSETQ. V lost 7 bases, J lost 7 bases, and 18 bases lay in between. The CDR3 has 13 amino acids. The CDR3 DNA is TGCGCCAGCTCCCAACAGGGGGGGAAGGAGCAGTACTTC. This translates into CASSQQGGKEQYF.

This clonotype came up many times. The chain joins TRBV6-6 to TRBJ1-2; the D gene is possibly TRBD1 (6 bases). Trimming stripped 8 bases from V and 2 bases from J, with 21 bases between. The CDR3 has 16 residues. Germline V gene data show CDR1 as MNHNY and CDR2 as SVGAGI (reference sequence). The CDR3 region has the DNA TGTGCCAGCCACAGGGAAATAGTTGGGGAAAACTATGGCTACACCTTC. Its protein is CASHREIVGENYGYTF.

This clonotype occurred a few times. CDR3 sequence (DNA): TGTGCCAGCAGCTACAGCGGGGAGGAAAAGTATTTT. Encoded protein: CASSYSGEEKYF. The V gene is TRBV7-8, the J gene TRBJ2-3; 7 bases are shared with TRBD2. The CDR3 has 12 residues. J gave up 13 bases and V 4 bases, and 8 bases lay outside the gene matches. The germline CDR1 and CDR2 sequences are SGHVS and FQNEAQ.

This clonotype turned up a few times. The rearrangement uses TRBV27 and TRBJ2-5; D is perhaps TRBD1 (6 bases). In germline, CDR1 is MNHEY, CDR2 SMNVEV (reference sequence). The CDR3 is 13 amino acids. Trimming pared 3 bases from V and 4 bases from J, leaving 9 bases between. CDR3: CASSFQGLETQYF. The CDR3, as DNA: TGTGCCAGCAGTTTTCAGGGGCTAGAGACCCAGTACTTC.

This clonotype was seen ten or more times. V gene TRBV3-1 combines with J gene TRBJ1-5; 7 bases match TRBD1. Germline V CDR1 and CDR2: LGHDT, YNNKEL (reference sequence). With 3 bases clipped from V and 0 bases from J, the junction kept 2 bases outside the gene matches. This CDR3 spans 15 amino acids. The CDR3 DNA sequence: TGTGCCAGCAGCCAGACAGGGTATAGCAATCAGCCCCAGCATTTT. Its translation: CASSQTGYSNQPQHF. The variable domain in full, with the rest retrieved from reference TRBV3-1 and TRBJ1-5, is DTAVSQTPKYLVTQMGNDKSIKCEQNLGHDTMYWYKQDSKKFLKIMFSYNNKELIINETVPNRFSPKSPDKAHLNLHINSLELGDSAVYFCASSQTGYSNQPQHFGDGTRLSIL.

In its sample, this clonotype was seen many times. The chain carries TRBV15 and TRBJ1-1; 8 bases line up with TRBD1. Germline V gene sequence: CDR1 LNHNV, CDR2 YYDKDF (reference sequence). This CDR3 is built from 15 residues. The J segment lost 5 bases and the V segment lost 1 base, leaving 6 bases of the junction unmatched. The CDR3 coding sequence is TGTGCCACCAGCAGAGCCGGGACAGGTGGAACTGAAGCTTTCTTT. The encoded protein is CATSRAGTGGTEAFF.

There are many counts of this clonotype. The rearrangement joins TRBV6-2 or TRBV6-3 to TRBJ2-5; D unresolved. Trimming took 6 bases from V and 5 from J, leaving 16 bases between them. Germline V gene sequence: CDR1 MNHEY, CDR2 SVGEGT. CDR3 length: 14 residues. DNA of the CDR3: TGTGCCAGCAGGAAGGGATCAGCTGCTGAGACCCAGTACTTC. It encodes CASRKGSAAETQYF.

This clonotype was detected ten times or more. The V gene is TRBV3-1, the J gene TRBJ2-7; 8 bases fit TRBD2. CDR1 and CDR2 from the germline V gene are LGHDT and YNNKEL (reference sequence). This CDR3 region has 14 residues. Trimming cost V 4 bases and J 3 bases; bases outside gene matches: 5. CDR3 coding DNA: TGTGCCAGCAGCCTTAGCGGGATGGGCTACGAGCAGTACTTC. It is translated as CASSLSGMGYEQYF.

This clonotype has ten or more counts. This chain links TRBV7-8 with TRBJ2-2, with D maybe TRBD1 (5 bases). The V end was cut by 2 bases, the J end by 3 bases, with 13 bases between. CDR1 is SGHVS, CDR2 FQNEAQ, per germline. CDR3 length: 16 residues. CDR3 loop: CASSLLAQGDTGELFF. CDR3 sequence (DNA): TGTGCCAGCAGCTTACTTGCGCAGGGCGACACCGGGGAGCTGTTTTTT. Variable domain in full (rest from reference TRBV7-8 and TRBJ2-2): GAGVSQSPRYKVAKRGQDVALRCDPISGHVSLFWYQQALGQGPEFLTYFQNEAQLDKSGLPSDRFFAERPEGSVSTLKIQRTQQEDSAVYLCASSLLAQGDTGELFFGEGSRLTVL.

Ten or more counts support this clonotype. The CDR3 is CSARGPRGVRTEAFF. The DNA for the CDR3 is TGCAGTGCTAGAGGTCCCAGGGGTGTTAGGACTGAAGCTTTCTTT. V is TRBV20-1 and J is TRBJ1-1; D may be TRBD1 (6 bases). Germline V gives CDR1 DFQATT, CDR2 SNEGSKA (reference sequence). Trimming left V 1 base short and J 5 bases short, with 17 bases between. This CDR3 has 15 amino acids.

This clonotype came up many times. J is TRBJ1-1 and V is TRBV29-1; D remains unclear. Germline V gene sequence: CDR1 SQVTM, CDR2 ANQGSEA. Trimming took 3 bases from V and 0 from J, leaving 8 bases between them. The CDR3 has 13 residues. CDR3 protein: CSVEEVMNTEAFF. The CDR3 nucleotides read TGCAGCGTTGAGGAGGTTATGAACACTGAAGCTTTCTTT. The full variable domain, in which reference TRBV29-1 and TRBJ1-1 provide the parts outside the CDR3, is SAVISQKPSRDICQRGTSLTIQCQVDSQVTMMFWYRQQPGQSLTLIATANQGSEATYESGFVIDKFPISRPNLTFSTLTVSNMSPEDSSIYLCSVEEVMNTEAFFGQGTRLTVV.

This chain joins TRBV27 and TRBJ2-2; 10 positions match TRBD1. V lost 6 bases to trimming and J lost 5 bases; unmatched junction nucleotides: 9. Germline V gene lookup returns CDR1 MNHEY and CDR2 SMNVEV (reference sequence). The CDR3 contains 16 residues. This CDR3 is CASRPGTGEVTGELFF. In DNA form, the CDR3 reads TGTGCCAGCAGGCCCGGGACAGGGGAAGTGACCGGGGAGCTGTTTTTT.

Ten or more counts support this clonotype. V is TRBV28 and J is TRBJ2-7; 8 bases map to TRBD1. The V segment lost 6 bases and the J segment 5 bases; nucleotides outside the gene matches: 9. CDR1 and CDR2 from the germline V gene are MDHEN and SYDVKM. The CDR3 is 14 amino acids. In DNA, the CDR3 is TGTGCCAGCAGCCCAAGGACAGGGCGAAACGAGCAGTACTTC. Translation: CASSPRTGRNEQYF.

This clonotype was seen at least ten times. J is TRBJ1-2 and V is TRBV7-9; a weak D match, TRBD1 (5 bases). Germline V gene data show CDR1 as SEHNR and CDR2 as FQNEAQ (reference sequence). The CDR3 totals 14 residues. V gave up 1 base and J gave up 2 bases, with 8 bases separating them. CDR3 coding DNA: TGTGCCAGCAGCTTAGGGGGGGAGAACTATGGCTACACCTTC. It specifies CASSLGGENYGYTF.

This clonotype was seen only a few times. J is TRBJ2-6 and V is TRBV20-1, with 7 bases fitting TRBD2. CDR3 length: 18 amino acids. With 6 bases clipped from V and 0 bases from J, the junction kept 14 bases outside the gene matches. Germline V gives CDR1 DFQATT, CDR2 SNEGSKA (reference sequence). The CDR3: CSARPSGGLSSGANVLTF. CDR3 nucleotide sequence: TGCAGTGCGCGCCCCTCGGGGGGACTTAGCTCTGGGGCCAACGTCCTGACTTTC.

This clonotype has more than one count but fewer than ten. The V gene is TRBV27, the J gene TRBJ2-7; 10 positions match TRBD2. V was pared by 7 bases and J by 5 bases, with 11 bases of the junction left unmatched. Germline assignment: CDR1 MNHEY and CDR2 SMNVEV (reference sequence). The CDR3 runs to 15 residues. The CDR3 loop is CASIGLAGAVNEQYF. As DNA, the CDR3 is TGTGCCAGCATTGGCCTAGCGGGAGCCGTGAACGAGCAGTACTTC.

A few counts support this clonotype. The genes are TRBV27 and TRBJ1-2; 7 bases line up with TRBD1. The V gene's germline CDR1 is MNHEY and CDR2 SMNVEV (reference sequence). The CDR3 is made up of 14 amino acids. V dropped 3 bases and J dropped 6; count of bases not matched to a gene: 7. CDR3 loop: CASSFRGGGNGYTF. The CDR3 region has the DNA TGTGCCAGCAGTTTTCGAGGGGGCGGCAATGGCTACACCTTC.

This clonotype was detected ten times or more. The V and J genes are TRBV30 and TRBJ2-1, with TRBD2 matching 7 bases. The length of the CDR3 is 17 residues. V dropped 1 base and J dropped 8; count of bases not matched to a gene: 17. CDR1 GTSNPN and CDR2 SVGIG come from the germline V gene (reference sequence). The CDR3 bases are TGTGCCTGGAGTGATAATACCCCACGATGGGGGGGGGATGAGCAGTTCTTC. This translates into CAWSDNTPRWGGDEQFF.

This clonotype came up many times. The rearrangement uses TRBV20-1 and TRBJ1-5; no definite D call. This CDR3 spans 17 amino acids. The V gene lost 5 bases and the J gene lost 0 bases, with 20 bases spanning the gap. CDR1 is DFQATT, CDR2 SNEGSKA, per germline (reference sequence). The CDR3 region is CSASRGRISGSNQPQHF. Here the CDR3 DNA reads TGCAGTGCTTCCCGGGGAAGAATCTCCGGTAGCAATCAGCCCCAGCATTTT.